A single sample gave rise to the 31 T cell receptor beta chains below, sequenced in a study of beta chain features in type 1 diabetes. Study-level findings and limits: In all four CD4+ subsets, TCRB CDR3 length was significantly, moderately reduced in type 1 diabetes.

Expressed TCRB transcripts were sequenced, since all the RNA that had been isolated was reverse transcribed. Method: immunoSEQ multiplex PCR; TCRdb's copy keeps in-frame clones and lacks some. This table holds some 330,000 clones, roughly 12% found once. No antigen is known for these receptors. The sample was naive CD4+ T cells from blood. The receptor source for this set is a woman aged 18-30 years with type 1 diabetes.

The chain carries TRBV6-5 and TRBJ2-5; D may be TRBD1 (5 bases). This CDR3 is 13 amino acids long. Germline CDR1 reads MNHEY; CDR2 reads SVGAGI. Between the trimmed V and J ends, which lost 5 bases and 0 bases, there was a span of 7 bases. The CDR3 coding sequence is TGTGCCAGCAGTCGACAGTACCAAGAGACCCAGTACTTC. Protein: CASSRQYQETQYF.

This clone was picked up a small number of times. At one end, the junction sequence differs from germline, possibly due to a read error. V usage is TRBV7-7 and J usage is TRBJ2-3; D is perhaps TRBD1 (5 bases). Germline CDR1 is SSHAT and CDR2 is FNYEAQ (reference sequence). This CDR3 has 13 residues. The CDR3 here is CASSPGHTDTQYF. For the CDR3, the DNA is TGTGCTAGCAGCCCAGGGCACACAGATACGCAGTATTTT.

The chain links TRBV10-3 to TRBJ2-2; D not certain. The germline gives CDR1 ENHRY, CDR2 SYGVKD. The CDR3 has 11 amino acids. V lost 7 bases to trimming and J lost 5 bases, with 5 bases between them. As DNA, the CDR3 is TGTGCCATCAAGGAGACCGGGGAGCTGTTTTTT. Protein sequence: CAIKETGELFF.

V gene TRBV7-6 combines with J gene TRBJ1-2; D not certain. The CDR3 has 13 residues. Trimming shortened V by 5 bases and J by 7 bases, and 14 bases separated the two germline ends. The germline V gene encodes CDR1 SGHVS and CDR2 FNYEAQ. The chain's CDR3 is CASSTQEGAGYTF. The CDR3 DNA reads TGTGCCAGCAGCACTCAGGAAGGTGCTGGCTACACCTTC. Full variable domain (outside the CDR3, taken from reference TRBV7-6 and TRBJ1-2): GAGVSQSPRYKVTKRGQDVALRCDPISGHVSLYWYRQALGQGPEFLTYFNYEAQQDKSGLPNDRFSAERPEGSISTLTIQRTEQRDSAMYRCASSTQEGAGYTFGSGTRLTVV.

The rearrangement uses TRBV7-9 and TRBJ2-3, with D perhaps matching TRBD1 (6 bases). CDR3 length: 12 residues. In germline, CDR1 is SEHNR, CDR2 FQNEAQ (reference sequence). The ends were cut back, 6 bases at V and 4 bases at J, with 8 bases in the middle. CDR3 in DNA: TGTGCCAGCAGGCGGACAGCAGATACGCAGTATTTT. It codes for CASRRTADTQYF.

This clone was detected a few times. V and J are TRBV16 and TRBJ1-5; tentative D call: TRBD1 (5 bases). The length of the CDR3 is 13 residues. Germline assignment: CDR1 KGHSY and CDR2 FQNENV. The V gene lost 8 bases and the J gene lost 3 bases, with 11 bases spanning the gap. CDR3 residues: CASRQSNNQPQHF. In nucleotides, the CDR3 is TGTGCCAGCCGACAGTCCAACAATCAGCCCCAGCATTTT.

This clone was observed once. This chain joins TRBV9 and TRBJ2-1, with 12 bases fitting TRBD2. The length of the CDR3 is 17 residues. Germline CDR1 and CDR2: SGDLS and YYNGEE. J lost 2 bases, V lost 3 bases, and 6 bases had no gene match. The CDR3 protein is CASSAPGLAGPYNEQFF. CDR3 nucleotides: TGTGCCAGCAGCGCCCCGGGACTAGCGGGCCCCTACAATGAGCAGTTCTTC. Full variable domain (rest looked up from reference TRBV9 and TRBJ2-1): DSGVTQTPKHLITATGQRVTLRCSPRSGDLSVYWYQQSLDQGLQFLIQYYNGEERAKGNILERFSAQQFPDLHSELNLSSLELGDSALYFCASSAPGLAGPYNEQFFGPGTRLTVL.

The rearrangement uses TRBV4-3 and TRBJ2-7; 10 nucleotides agree with TRBD2. J lost 4 bases, V lost 2 bases, and 2 bases had no gene match. The CDR3 extends over 14 amino acids. Germline CDR1 reads LGHNA; CDR2 reads YSLEER. The CDR3 region has the DNA TGCGCCAGCAGCCAACTAGCGGGGGAGTACGAGCAGTACTTC. Protein product: CASSQLAGEYEQYF.

V gene TRBV9 combines with J gene TRBJ2-5; D remains unclear. The CDR3 loop spans 13 amino acids. Germline V gives CDR1 SGDLS, CDR2 YYNGEE. The germline V and J ends were trimmed by 4 bases and 2 bases, with 9 bases remaining between them. CDR3 sequence: CASSLDLQETQYF. The CDR3 nucleotides are TGTGCCAGCAGCCTAGACTTGCAAGAGACCCAGTACTTC.

The CDR3 protein is CASTNGLAGEGQFF. Written as DNA, the CDR3 is TGTGCCAGCACCAACGGGCTAGCGGGAGAAGGGCAGTTCTTC. The chain has TRBV11-2 and TRBJ2-1, with 10 bases aligning to TRBD2. The length of the CDR3 is 14 residues. The V gene's germline CDR1 is SGHAT and CDR2 FQNNGV. V was pared by 7 bases and J by 12 bases, with 12 bases of the junction left unmatched.

V usage is TRBV5-4 and J usage is TRBJ2-7; 8 nucleotides agree with TRBD2. Germline V gene lookup returns CDR1 SGHNT and CDR2 YYREEE (reference sequence). J was trimmed by 6 bases and V by 1 base; bases with no gene match: 6. The CDR3 contains 14 residues. The chain's CDR3 is CASSLFAGGGEQYF. DNA of the CDR3: TGTGCCAGCAGCTTGTTTGCGGGAGGCGGCGAGCAGTACTTC.

This chain links TRBV5-6 with TRBJ2-7, with TRBD1 matching 10 bases. V was pared by 3 bases and J by 6 bases, with 6 bases of the junction left unmatched. Germline V gene data show CDR1 as SGHDT and CDR2 as YYEEEE. This CDR3 has 14 residues. DNA of the CDR3: TGTGCCAGCAGCTCACTCGACAGGGGGCCCGAGCAGTACTTC. It codes for CASSSLDRGPEQYF.

V is TRBV29-1 and J is TRBJ2-5; 7 bases align to TRBD1. Germline CDR1 is SQVTM and CDR2 is ANQGSEA. V lost 1 base to trimming and J lost 5 bases; unmatched junction nucleotides: 7. This CDR3 contains 14 residues. The CDR3 spells CSVEGRQGRETQYF. The CDR3 nucleotides read TGCAGCGTTGAAGGCCGACAGGGTCGGGAGACCCAGTACTTC.

This clone occurred once. This chain links TRBV27 with TRBJ2-7; D is undetermined. Germline values: CDR1 MNHEY, CDR2 SMNVEV (reference sequence). The V end was cut by 6 bases, the J end by 2 bases, with 14 bases between. There are 14 residues in the CDR3. DNA for the CDR3: TGTGCCAGCAGACCATTTTGGGCACCCTACGAGCAGTACTTC. Translated, it gives CASRPFWAPYEQYF.

This clone was seen a few times. The chain combines TRBV5-4 with TRBJ2-1; D may be TRBD2 (5 bases). V dropped 4 bases and J dropped 3 bases, with 11 bases sitting between them. CDR3 size: 14 residues. Germline values: CDR1 SGHNT, CDR2 YYREEE (reference sequence). The CDR3 DNA follows: TGTGCCAGCAGCGGAACTAGTTTCTACAATGAGCAGTTCTTC. Translation: CASSGTSFYNEQFF.

This rearrangement joins TRBV7-9 to TRBJ1-5; maybe TRBD1 (6 bases). CDR3 length: 16 amino acids. Per the germline V gene, CDR1 is SEHNR and CDR2 is FQNEAQ (reference sequence). Trimming removed 5 bases from V and 4 bases from J, with 18 bases in between. The DNA for the CDR3 is TGTGCCAGCAGCCGTACCCCGGGACACCAAAATCAGCCCCAGCATTTT. Amino acid sequence: CASSRTPGHQNQPQHF.

This clone has more than one count but fewer than ten. The chain recombines TRBV15 with TRBJ2-5, with D perhaps TRBD2 (6 bases). The V gene's germline CDR1 is LNHNV and CDR2 YYDKDF (reference sequence). V lost 3 bases to trimming and J lost 1 base, with 12 bases between them. This CDR3 has 15 amino acids. CDR3 amino acids: CATSSLADTQETQYF. In DNA, the CDR3 is TGTGCCACCAGCAGCTTAGCGGACACCCAAGAGACCCAGTACTTC.

This clone was seen only a few times. The CDR3 DNA is TGTGCCAGCAGCTTAGTTGCATTTGCGGGGGATGAGCAGTTCTTC. The encoded protein is CASSLVAFAGDEQFF. This chain connects TRBV7-2 to TRBJ2-1; 7 bases align to TRBD2. There are 15 residues in the CDR3. The junction had 8 bases not matched to a gene; V was cut back by 1 base and J by 8 bases. Germline V gene sequence: CDR1 SGHTA, CDR2 FQGNSA.

The genes are TRBV7-2 and TRBJ1-5; D is undetermined. CDR3 size: 13 residues. Germline V gene data show CDR1 as SGHTA and CDR2 as FQGNSA. The V and J ends lost 5 bases and 7 bases respectively, with 12 bases between them. CDR3 loop: CASSTRGSQPQHF. The CDR3 DNA sequence: TGTGCCAGCAGCACACGGGGATCCCAGCCCCAGCATTTT.

This sequence joins TRBV7-9 and TRBJ1-2; D gene ambiguous. CDR1 is SEHNR and CDR2 is FQNEAQ in the germline V gene (reference sequence). Trimming took 2 bases from V and 7 from J, leaving 17 bases between them. The CDR3 runs to 15 residues. For the CDR3, the DNA is TGTGCCAGCAGCTTAAAATGGGAGGTGCAGTGTGGCTACACCTTC. As protein: CASSLKWEVQCGYTF.

The rearrangement uses TRBV4-1 and TRBJ2-7; D not resolved. With 1 base removed from V and 7 bases from J, the gap between germline ends came to 14 bases. Per germline, CDR1 MGHRA and CDR2 YSYEKL. The CDR3 is 14 residues long. The CDR3 region is CASSQVVGSWEQYF. The CDR3 coding sequence is TGCGCCAGCAGCCAAGTCGTGGGCTCTTGGGAGCAGTACTTC.

In its sample, this clone was seen a few times. This chain uses TRBV7-9 with TRBJ1-5, with D possibly TRBD1 on 5 matching bases. This CDR3 is 14 amino acids long. Per germline, CDR1 SEHNR and CDR2 FQNEAQ (reference sequence). V was shortened by 3 bases and J by 4 bases, with 10 bases between the two germline ends. The CDR3 region has the DNA TGTGCCAGCAGCTTTGGACAACGGAATCAGCCCCAGCATTTT. Its translation is CASSFGQRNQPQHF.

The V and J genes are TRBV7-8 and TRBJ1-2; D may be TRBD1 (5 bases). The germline CDR1 and CDR2 sequences are SGHVS and FQNEAQ. This CDR3 contains 14 residues. V gave up 2 bases and J gave up 2 bases, with 9 bases separating them. The CDR3 DNA follows: TGTGCCAGCAGCTTATCGGACACCAACTATGGCTACACCTTC. Amino acids: CASSLSDTNYGYTF.

The J gene is TRBJ1-2, the V gene TRBV27, with no clear D. The CDR3 has 11 amino acids. The germline V gene has CDR1 MNHEY and CDR2 SMNVEV (reference sequence). V was cut by 8 bases and J by 8 bases, with 12 bases left in between. CDR3 amino acids: CASSGFGGYTF. DNA for the CDR3: TGTGCCAGCTCGGGGTTCGGGGGCTACACCTTC.

This clone was seen only a few times. This chain joins TRBV5-4 and TRBJ2-2, with D unresolved. CDR1 SGHNT and CDR2 YYREEE come from the germline V gene (reference sequence). The CDR3 spans 13 residues. Trimming cost V 1 base and J 5 bases, with 6 bases left between them. Written as DNA, the CDR3 is TGTGCCAGCAGCTTGACAGATACCGGGGAGCTGTTTTTT. This codes for CASSLTDTGELFF.

As DNA, the CDR3 is TGCGCCAGCAGCCACTCGGCAGGGGTTCAGCCCCAGCATTTT. It encodes CASSHSAGVQPQHF. This sequence joins TRBV4-3 and TRBJ1-5; D might be TRBD1 (6 bases). Looked up from germline, CDR1 is LGHNA and CDR2 is YSLEER. This CDR3 has 14 amino acids. V shed 3 bases and J shed 6 bases, with 12 bases lying between them.

The chain recombines TRBV19 with TRBJ1-2, with D unclear. This CDR3 is 13 amino acids long. Trimming left V 7 bases short and J 2 bases short, with 11 bases between. Germline lookup yields CDR1 LNHDA and CDR2 SQIVND (reference sequence). The CDR3 protein is CASKVSENYGYTF. CDR3 in DNA: TGTGCCAGTAAAGTATCGGAGAACTATGGCTACACCTTC.

This clone turned up a few times. V usage is TRBV7-9 and J usage is TRBJ1-6; the D is unclear. V gave up 4 bases and J gave up 10 bases, with 20 bases separating them. This CDR3 has 16 residues. The germline gives CDR1 SEHNR, CDR2 FQNEAQ (reference sequence). For the CDR3, the DNA is TGTGCCAGCAGCTCCACCCTGAACAGCGGAGGGTCACCCCTCCACTTT. Protein sequence: CASSSTLNSGGSPLHF.

This clone was detected a few times. The chain carries TRBV7-2 and TRBJ1-5; D unresolved. The CDR3 length is 13 residues. The ends were cut back, 5 bases at V and 7 bases at J, with 12 bases in the middle. Germline V gene sequence: CDR1 SGHTA, CDR2 FQGNSA. The CDR3 protein is CASSDLPGQPQHF. The CDR3 DNA sequence: TGTGCCAGCAGCGACCTTCCCGGGCAGCCCCAGCATTTT.

The rearrangement joins TRBV5-6 to TRBJ2-7, with D tentatively TRBD1 (5 bases). The ends were cut back, 1 base at V and 4 bases at J, with 15 bases in the middle. The germline CDR1 and CDR2 sequences are SGHDT and YYEEEE. The CDR3 contains 15 residues. The CDR3 spells CASSLWSQGHYEQYF. The CDR3 DNA reads as TGTGCCAGCAGCTTGTGGAGCCAGGGCCATTACGAGCAGTACTTC. Looking up the rest from reference TRBV5-6 and TRBJ2-7 gives the full variable domain: DAGVTQSPTHLIKTRGQQVTLRCSPKSGHDTVSWYQQALGQGPQFIFQYYEEEERQRGNFPDRFSGHQFPNYSSELNVNALLLGDSALYLCASSLWSQGHYEQYFGPGTRLTVT.

The chain is built from TRBV6-5 and TRBJ2-1; 9 positions agree with TRBD2. The CDR3 extends over 14 amino acids. Losses at the gene ends were 2 bases for V and 8 bases for J; bases not matched to a gene: 4. Germline V CDR1 and CDR2: MNHEY, SVGAGI. The CDR3 loop reads CASSYGGRGYEQFF. The CDR3 DNA reads TGTGCCAGCAGTTACGGCGGGAGGGGCTATGAGCAGTTCTTC.